These 21 T cell receptor beta chains were sequenced from one sample in a study of CXCR3-negative and CXCR3-positive naive CD8 T cells. All TRB cDNA libraries came from 5' RACE performed with UMI labels. One entry per CDR3 protein, without DNA, is what TCRdb gives after re-calling the 5' RACE reads. The sample's table shows tens of thousands of distinct CDR3 sequences. Sequencing was performed on naive CXCR3- CD8+ T cells from blood. The subset here: CD45RO-CCR7+CD27+CD95- naive CD8+ T cells lacking CXCR3 (TNR3-). These receptors all stem from a human donor in good health. Some clones in this sample may be carry-over from other donors' samples.

The rearrangement links TRBV29-1 to TRBJ2-1; no DNA is available, so the TRBD2 call from TCRdb remains unchecked. Germline-derived CDR1 and CDR2 are SQVTM and ANQGSEA. This CDR3 contains 19 residues. The CDR3 sequence is CSVDGFVAGGLYSYNEQFF.

V and J are TRBV3-1 and TRBJ1-2; TCRdb lists TRBD1, though no DNA is available to test this call. CDR1 is LGHDT and CDR2 is YNNKEL in the germline V gene (reference sequence). This CDR3 has 15 residues. The CDR3 reads CASSQERQPLDGYTF.

The chain carries TRBV20-1 and TRBJ2-7; TCRdb outputs TRBD1, but without DNA this stays unchecked. The CDR3 covers 16 residues. CDR1 and CDR2 from the germline V gene are DFQATT and SNEGSKA (reference sequence). Here the CDR3 reads CSAMDREQVHPYEQYF.

CDR3: CASSYARADIQYF. This chain joins TRBV6-6 and TRBJ2-4; TCRdb gives TRBD1 as the D gene, but with no DNA this cannot be confirmed. Germline CDR1 MNHNY, CDR2 SVGAGI (reference sequence). CDR3 length: 13 residues.

The J gene is TRBJ2-7, the V gene TRBV12-5. This CDR3 spans 16 amino acids. CDR1 and CDR2 from the germline V gene are LGHNT and FRNRAP. CDR3 sequence: CASGLGGAGASYEQYF.

The V and J genes are TRBV6-2 or TRBV6-3 and TRBJ2-7; TCRdb's assignment of TRBD2 cannot be checked, as there is no DNA. From germline, CDR1 is MNHEY and CDR2 SVGEGT. CDR3 length: 16 residues. This CDR3 reads CASSYSWTSGVREQYF.

This chain joins TRBV6-2 or TRBV6-3 and TRBJ2-1. This CDR3 is 15 amino acids long. CDR1 is MNHEY and CDR2 is SVGEGT in the germline V gene. CDR3 protein: CASSEKGDGYNEQFF.

This clonotype ranks as medium-sized in terms of frequency. The J gene is TRBJ2-5, the V gene TRBV7-7; the TCRdb call, TRBD1, lacks DNA for checking. The CDR3 is made up of 13 amino acids. Germline CDR1 reads SSHAT; CDR2 reads FNYEAQ (reference sequence). CDR3: CASSRTGFETQYF.

The V gene is TRBV29-1, the J gene TRBJ1-4; TCRdb's D gene call, TRBD1, goes unchecked for lack of DNA. Germline loops: CDR1 SQVTM, CDR2 ANQGSEA. The CDR3 has 14 residues. The CDR3 sequence: CSVVGRTGDEKLFF.

V is TRBV19 and J is TRBJ1-2; TCRdb selects TRBD1, and the lack of DNA leaves this call unchecked. This CDR3 region has 13 residues. Per germline, CDR1 LNHDA and CDR2 SQIVND (reference sequence). CDR3 amino acids: CASRQESYYGYTF. Combining the CDR3 with reference TRBV19 and TRBJ1-2 gives the whole variable domain DGGITQSPKYLFRKEGQNVTLSCEQNLNHDAMYWYRQDPGQGLRLIYYSQIVNDFQKGDIAEGYSVSREKKESFPLTVTSAQKNPTAFYLCASRQESYYGYTFGSGTRLTVV.

This chain connects TRBV7-9 to TRBJ1-2; TCRdb picks TRBD1, but there is no DNA to check that call. The CDR3 runs to 17 residues. Germline-derived CDR1 and CDR2 are SEHNR and FQNEAQ (reference sequence). The chain's CDR3 is CASSLPLTGIFVHGYTF.

The J gene is TRBJ2-5, the V gene TRBV29-1; TCRdb proposes TRBD2, but this gene call is untestable without DNA. From germline, CDR1 is SQVTM and CDR2 ANQGSEA. This CDR3 spans 16 amino acids. This CDR3 reads CSVEGASGTSSGTQYF. Filled out from reference TRBV29-1 and TRBJ2-5, the complete variable domain reads SAVISQKPSRDICQRGTSLTIQCQVDSQVTMMFWYRQQPGQSLTLIATANQGSEATYESGFVIDKFPISRPNLTFSTLTVSNMSPEDSSIYLCSVEGASGTSSGTQYFGPGTRLLVL.

V is TRBV19 and J is TRBJ2-4. Germline CDR1 and CDR2: LNHDA and SQIVND (reference sequence). The CDR3 sequence is 18 residues long. CDR3 sequence reads: CASSAALRTEEAKNIQYF.

The V gene is TRBV6-4, the J gene TRBJ1-1; TCRdb lists TRBD1, though no DNA is available to test this call. The CDR3 runs to 15 residues. Per germline, CDR1 MRHNA and CDR2 SNTAGT. CDR3 protein: CASSDRAGENTEAFF.

The V call is TRBV7-9, the J call TRBJ1-1; TCRdb reports TRBD1, a call that lacks DNA to check it against. The germline CDR1 and CDR2 sequences are SEHNR and FQNEAQ (reference sequence). The CDR3 sequence is 14 residues long. This chain's CDR3 is CASSHRDRVTEAFF.

J is TRBJ1-2 and V is TRBV6-2 or TRBV6-3. The CDR3 spans 16 residues. Germline V gives CDR1 MNHEY, CDR2 SVGEGT. Here the CDR3 reads CASSYIITEFFYGYTF.

This chain joins TRBV28 and TRBJ2-1. The CDR3 sequence is 15 residues long. Germline loops: CDR1 MDHEN, CDR2 SYDVKM. The CDR3 sequence is CASSLGPGSYNEQFF.

The chain uses TRBV7-2 and TRBJ1-3; the D gene TCRdb calls, TRBD1, cannot be checked with no DNA. The CDR3 consists of 15 residues. Looked up from germline, CDR1 is SGHTA and CDR2 is FQGNSA. CDR3: CASSWQGASGNTIYF.

This chain joins TRBV6-2 or TRBV6-3 and TRBJ1-5. This CDR3 is 14 amino acids long. Per the germline V gene, CDR1 is MNHEY and CDR2 is SVGEGT. CDR3 loop: CASSYSSVDQPQHF.

CDR3 residues: CASSPPDRQDEQYF. The V call is TRBV7-6, the J call TRBJ2-7; TCRdb's D gene call, TRBD1, goes unchecked for lack of DNA. In germline, CDR1 is SGHVS, CDR2 FNYEAQ. The CDR3 runs 14 residues.

The rearrangement uses TRBV27 and TRBJ2-1; TCRdb's assignment of TRBD1 cannot be checked, as there is no DNA. This CDR3 is 16 amino acids long. Germline CDR1 reads MNHEY; CDR2 reads SMNVEV (reference sequence). The CDR3 loop is CASSLSGQSSYNEQFF.